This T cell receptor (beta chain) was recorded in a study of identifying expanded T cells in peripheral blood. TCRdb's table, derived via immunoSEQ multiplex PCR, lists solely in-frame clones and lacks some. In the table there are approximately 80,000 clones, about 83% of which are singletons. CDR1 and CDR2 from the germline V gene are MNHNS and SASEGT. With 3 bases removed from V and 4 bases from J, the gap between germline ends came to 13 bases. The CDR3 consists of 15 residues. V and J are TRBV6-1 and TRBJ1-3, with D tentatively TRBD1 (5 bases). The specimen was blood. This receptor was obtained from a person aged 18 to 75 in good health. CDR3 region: CASSDGGVSGNTIYF. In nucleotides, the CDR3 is TGTGCCAGCAGTGACGGGGGGGTCTCCGGAAACACCATATATTTT.